This paragraph covers one TCR beta chain sequence. The data stem from a study of shared clonotypes between healthy human individuals. Repertoires were generated with immunoSEQ multiplex PCR, while TCRdb's copy carries only in-frame clones and drops some. The table lists roughly 500,000 clones, 75% to 85% of them singletons, with 10% to 15% in the top ten. The CDR3 totals 12 residues. Germline assignment: CDR1 SNHLY and CDR2 FYNNEI. V lost 1 base to trimming and J lost 9 bases, with 7 bases between them. The sequencing input was PBMCs. The chain uses TRBV2 and TRBJ2-1; D unclear. The receptor was derived from a woman between 40 and 55 years old in good health. Some clones in this sample may be carry-over from other donors' samples. CDR3 bases: TGTGCCAGCAGTGAAGGATACGGTGAGCAGTTCTTC. Protein product: CASSEGYGEQFF. Full variable domain (rest looked up from reference TRBV2 and TRBJ2-1): EPEVTQTPSHQVTQMGQEVILRCVPISNHLYFYWYRQILGQKVEFLVSFYNNEISEKSEIFDDQFSVERPDGSNFTLKIRSTKLEDSAMYFCASSEGYGEQFFGPGTRLTVL.